One T cell receptor beta chain is described in this entry. This clone may be a read error of a much larger clone one base away. This entry comes from a study of regulatory T cells in long-lasting Graves disease. iRepertoire HTBI primers and Arm-PCR of CDR3 regions built TCR beta libraries. TCRdb ran MiXCR on the multiplex PCR reads and lists one entry per CDR3 protein. Here the sample spans 560,000 or so distinct CDR3 sequences, roughly a sixth being singletons. Time point here: newly diagnosed GD, antithyroid drugs for less than 3 months. PBMC RNA served as the TCR library source. The CDR3 has 16 amino acids. CDR1 and CDR2 (germline): SGHTA, FQGTGA. These data also featured in a second study, about T cells in Graves' hyperthyroidism and ophthalmopathy. That paper adds: Each diagnosis drew on symptoms, thyroxine, TRAb, thyroid ultrasound and orbital computed tomography findings.

This sequence was found in a man aged 18 to 29 with Graves disease. J is TRBJ2-3 and V is TRBV7-3; D possibly corresponds to TRBD2 (6 bases). This specimen was peripheral blood mononuclear cells (PBMCs), taken at new diagnosis, from a patient treated with antithyroid drugs. In DNA form, the CDR3 reads TGTGCCAGCGGCTTACGTCGGGAGTTCCCATCAGATACGCAGTATTTT. Translating gives CASGLRREFPSDTQYF. Looking up the rest from reference TRBV7-3 and TRBJ2-3 gives the full variable domain: GAGVSQTPSNKVTEKGKYVELRCDPISGHTALYWYRQSLGQGPEFLIYFQGTGAADDSGLPNDRFFAVRPEGSVSTLKIQRTERGDSAVYLCASGLRREFPSDTQYFGPGTRLTVL.